This T cell receptor beta chain was recovered during a study of cytomegalovirus exposure and HLA in healthy donors. Overall study context: Early release data held some 79 million unique TCRs from HLA-typed donors.

The length of the CDR3 is 13 residues. Germline V CDR1 and CDR2: LNHDA, SQIVND (reference sequence). The ends were cut back, 11 bases at V and 7 bases at J, with 20 bases in the middle. All donors participated as healthy donors of bone marrow. In the case of this clone: Its antigen is still unknown.

Study-level findings and limits: Most of the CMV-associated TCR beta chains (in a later analysis) appeared to be HLA-restricted.

Use of 60 Vbeta and 13 Jbeta primers characterized the PCR. Clones were sequenced by immunoSEQ multiplex PCR, and TCRdb holds only the in-frame ones, with some missing. This sample has about 120,000 clones, with approximately 70% found just once. The sequenced sample consisted of PBMCs. The chain employs TRBV19 and TRBJ1-1; no firm D call. The receptor comes from a woman aged 40 to 50 in good health and CMV-seropositive. For the CDR3, the DNA is TGTGCCGTTTTCGATCGTTTAGGAGGTGAAGCTTTCTTT. Protein product: CAVFDRLGGEAFF. Filled out from reference TRBV19 and TRBJ1-1, the complete variable domain reads DGGITQSPKYLFRKEGQNVTLSCEQNLNHDAMYWYRQDPGQGLRLIYYSQIVNDFQKGDIAEGYSVSREKKESFPLTVTSAQKNPTAFYLCAVFDRLGGEAFFGQGTRLTVV.